This T cell receptor (beta chain) was recovered during a study of spatial heterogeneity in lung cancer. A unique molecular identifier was attached to every TCR cDNA molecule. TCRdb reanalysed the 5' RACE reads using MiXCR and keeps one entry per CDR3 protein. The sample gives around 41,000 distinct CDR3 sequences, 6.8% of which show up once; around 43% is in the top ten. CDR3 length equals 14 residues. V lost 5 bases and J 0 bases, leaving 11 bases between the germline ends. The germline CDR1 and CDR2 sequences are ENHRY and SYGVKD. As for time point: sample taken at primary tumor resection. There are many counts of this clonotype.

This rearrangement joins TRBV10-3 to TRBJ2-7; weak D call: TRBD2 (5 bases). The receptor was derived from a female donor with early-stage non-small cell lung cancer. The input for sequencing was PBMCs, taken at surgery. The CDR3 coding sequence is TGTGCCATCAGTCAGGACTGGAGCTCCTACGAGCAGTACTTC. Encoded protein: CAISQDWSSYEQYF.